Below, 22 T cell receptor beta chains from the same sample are listed, as sequenced in a study of blood T cell repertoires in COVID-19. Here immunoSEQ multiplex PCR was the method, and the copy in TCRdb shows in-frame clones only, minus some. The sample has about 300,000 clones; roughly 83% are singletons. The sequencing sample was made of peripheral blood. Receptors were obtained from a human donor with COVID-19, enrolled during active disease. The donor label of this sample is uncertain.

This clone has a handful of counts. V and J are TRBV2 and TRBJ2-2, with D perhaps TRBD2 (7 bases). Germline assignment: CDR1 SNHLY and CDR2 FYNNEI. The CDR3 extends over 14 amino acids. The ends were cut back, 6 bases at V and 7 bases at J, with 15 bases in the middle. CDR3 protein: CASSGLGGSGELFF. The CDR3 DNA reads as TGTGCCAGCAGCGGACTAGGGGGGAGCGGGGAGCTGTTTTTT.

The chain carries TRBV14 and TRBJ2-3, with TRBD2 matching over 7 bases. CDR3 length equals 16 residues. Germline CDR1 is SGHDN and CDR2 is FVKESK. The V and J ends lost 2 bases and 3 bases, in that order; junction bases with no gene match: 8. This CDR3 is CASSQNWRERTDTQYF. In DNA form, the CDR3 reads TGTGCCAGCAGCCAAAACTGGCGGGAGAGGACAGATACGCAGTATTTT.

The chain uses TRBV11-3 and TRBJ1-1, with D perhaps matching TRBD1 (5 bases). Germline values: CDR1 SGHNT, CDR2 YENEEA. This CDR3 contains 14 residues. Trimming shortened V by 4 bases and J by 2 bases, and 11 bases separated the two germline ends. CDR3 loop: CASSSGGVNTEAFF. Written as DNA, the CDR3 is TGTGCCAGCAGCTCCGGGGGGGTTAACACTGAAGCTTTCTTT.

The chain couples TRBV27 to TRBJ1-1; D gene unclear. Germline CDR1 MNHEY, CDR2 SMNVEV (reference sequence). Trimming stripped 6 bases from V and 1 base from J, with 9 bases between. This CDR3 comprises 13 residues. The CDR3 spells CASRPRWNTEAFF. For the CDR3, the DNA is TGTGCCAGCAGGCCCAGGTGGAACACTGAAGCTTTCTTT.

The chain uses TRBV29-1 and TRBJ2-5; 9 bases match TRBD1. With V trimmed by 4 bases and J by 3 bases, 9 bases remained unmatched. Germline loops: CDR1 SQVTM, CDR2 ANQGSEA. CDR3 length: 15 amino acids. CDR3 sequence (DNA): TGCAGCGTTGCAGTGGTGTGGACAGGGGAAGAGACCCAGTACTTC. This encodes CSVAVVWTGEETQYF.

This clone was seen just once. The chain combines TRBV5-1 with TRBJ1-2, with D perhaps TRBD1 (5 bases). The CDR3 totals 16 residues. V lost 4 bases, J lost 6 bases, and 22 bases lay in between. Germline V gene sequence: CDR1 SGHRS, CDR2 YFSETQ. The CDR3 sequence is CASSQGLAVGADGYTF. As DNA, the CDR3 is TGCGCCAGCAGCCAAGGGCTGGCGGTTGGGGCTGATGGCTACACCTTC.

The J gene is TRBJ1-4, the V gene TRBV19; 8 positions agree with TRBD1. Germline V CDR1 and CDR2: LNHDA, SQIVND (reference sequence). V lost 7 bases, J lost 6 bases, and 4 bases stayed unmatched. The CDR3 is made up of 13 amino acids. CDR3 sequence (DNA): TGTGCCAGTAACAGGGGGATCCATGAAAAACTGTTTTTT. It codes for CASNRGIHEKLFF.

The rearrangement links TRBV19 to TRBJ2-7; the match to TRBD1 covers 7 bases. Trimming at V came to 5 bases and at J to 3 bases, leaving 10 bases not matched to a gene. Germline V CDR1 and CDR2: LNHDA, SQIVND (reference sequence). This CDR3 contains 15 residues. CDR3 residues: CASSLRQGSGYEQYF. The CDR3 nucleotides are TGTGCCAGTAGTCTGAGACAGGGAAGCGGCTACGAGCAGTACTTC.

V gene TRBV11-2 combines with J gene TRBJ2-5; TRBD2 matches at 8 bases. The germline CDR1 and CDR2 sequences are SGHAT and FQNNGV. The V gene end was trimmed by 7 bases and the J gene end by 4 bases; junction bases not matched to a gene: 11. The CDR3 has 15 amino acids. CDR3: CASIQTGLVGETQYF. The CDR3 nucleotides are TGTGCCAGCATCCAGACGGGACTAGTGGGAGAGACCCAGTACTTC.

A few counts support this clone. This chain's CDR3 is CSVEGGAGETQYF. The CDR3 region has the DNA TGCAGCGTTGAAGGAGGGGCGGGGGAGACCCAGTACTTC. This chain uses TRBV29-1 with TRBJ2-5; D possibly corresponds to TRBD2 (6 bases). Germline-derived CDR1 and CDR2 are SQVTM and ANQGSEA. V lost 1 base, J lost 5 bases, and 11 bases lay in between. This CDR3 comprises 13 residues. Filled out from reference TRBV29-1 and TRBJ2-5, the complete variable domain reads SAVISQKPSRDICQRGTSLTIQCQVDSQVTMMFWYRQQPGQSLTLIATANQGSEATYESGFVIDKFPISRPNLTFSTLTVSNMSPEDSSIYLCSVEGGAGETQYFGPGTRLLVL.

V gene TRBV5-4 combines with J gene TRBJ1-6; TRBD1 matches at 8 bases. Germline V gene data show CDR1 as SGHNT and CDR2 as YYREEE (reference sequence). With 4 bases clipped from V and 7 bases from J, the junction kept 7 bases outside the gene matches. This CDR3 contains 15 residues. CDR3 amino acids: CASSTRQGLNSPLHF. In DNA form, the CDR3 reads TGTGCCAGCAGCACCCGACAGGGGTTGAATTCACCCCTCCACTTT.

V and J are TRBV7-3 and TRBJ1-5; tentative D call: TRBD1 (6 bases). This CDR3 region has 15 residues. V was shortened by 2 bases and J by 7 bases, with 15 bases between the two germline ends. The germline CDR1 and CDR2 sequences are SGHTA and FQGTGA. CDR3 coding DNA: TGTGCCAGCAGCTTAGCGGGGGGCGATGGCCAGCCCCAGCATTTT. Translating gives CASSLAGGDGQPQHF.

The chain employs TRBV2 and TRBJ1-2, with TRBD1 matching over 7 bases. This CDR3 spans 15 amino acids. Losses at the gene ends were 2 bases for V and 1 base for J; bases not matched to a gene: 4. From germline, CDR1 is SNHLY and CDR2 FYNNEI. The CDR3 nucleotides are TGTGCCAGCAGTGAAAGACAGGGCCTTAACTATGGCTACACCTTC. It specifies CASSERQGLNYGYTF.

The rearrangement joins TRBV29-1 to TRBJ1-4; possible D gene TRBD1, 5 bases. This CDR3 region has 14 residues. V lost 3 bases, J lost 8 bases, and 16 bases lay in between. Germline CDR1 and CDR2: SQVTM and ANQGSEA. The CDR3 DNA follows: TGCAGCGTTGATCCCGTGGGGGGTCAAGAAAAACTGTTTTTT. It specifies CSVDPVGGQEKLFF. The entire variable domain, with the rest obtained from reference TRBV29-1 and TRBJ1-4, is as follows: SAVISQKPSRDICQRGTSLTIQCQVDSQVTMMFWYRQQPGQSLTLIATANQGSEATYESGFVIDKFPISRPNLTFSTLTVSNMSPEDSSIYLCSVDPVGGQEKLFFGSGTQLSVL.

The chain combines TRBV4-3 with TRBJ2-7; D possibly corresponds to TRBD2 (5 bases). Between the trimmed V and J ends, which lost 4 bases and 6 bases, there was a span of 13 bases. From germline, CDR1 is LGHNA and CDR2 YSLEER. The CDR3 runs 13 residues. The CDR3 loop reads CASSPDSGGEQYF. CDR3 in DNA: TGCGCCAGCAGCCCTGACTCAGGAGGCGAGCAGTACTTC.

This rearrangement joins TRBV19 to TRBJ2-2, with D perhaps matching TRBD2 (6 bases). Germline V gives CDR1 LNHDA, CDR2 SQIVND (reference sequence). This CDR3 is built from 13 residues. Trimming cost V 6 bases and J 4 bases, with 9 bases left between them. This CDR3 reads CASRYGGTGELFF. CDR3 DNA sequence: TGTGCCAGTAGATACGGGGGCACCGGGGAGCTGTTTTTT.

The genes are TRBV28 and TRBJ2-5; D is perhaps TRBD2 (6 bases). Germline V CDR1 and CDR2: MDHEN, SYDVKM. With 6 bases removed from V and 1 base from J, the gap between germline ends came to 12 bases. The CDR3 has 14 amino acids. The CDR3 sequence: CASRPTSPQETQYF. The CDR3 nucleotides read TGTGCCAGCAGGCCTACTAGCCCCCAAGAGACCCAGTACTTC.

V gene TRBV2 combines with J gene TRBJ1-6; 9 bases match TRBD1. Germline-derived CDR1 and CDR2 are SNHLY and FYNNEI. V was pared by 6 bases and J by 6 bases, with 6 bases of the junction left unmatched. CDR3 length: 15 amino acids. CDR3 in DNA: TGTGCCAGCAGACTGACAGGGGGTCGTAATTCACCCCTCCACTTT. Its protein is CASRLTGGRNSPLHF.

This chain uses TRBV7-8 with TRBJ2-2, with 12 bases aligning to TRBD2. Germline CDR1 is SGHVS and CDR2 is FQNEAQ. This CDR3 is 15 amino acids long. Germline trimming cut 3 bases from V and 5 bases from J; bases unmatched to any gene: 1. CDR3 region: CASSFGTSGTGELFF. CDR3 DNA: TGTGCCAGCAGCTTCGGGACTAGCGGGACCGGGGAGCTGTTTTTT. Looking up the rest from reference TRBV7-8 and TRBJ2-2 gives the full variable domain: GAGVSQSPRYKVAKRGQDVALRCDPISGHVSLFWYQQALGQGPEFLTYFQNEAQLDKSGLPSDRFFAERPEGSVSTLKIQRTQQEDSAVYLCASSFGTSGTGELFFGEGSRLTVL.

The rearrangement joins TRBV7-2 to TRBJ2-7; TRBD1 matches at 9 bases. Germline CDR1 is SGHTA and CDR2 is FQGNSA. V dropped 5 bases and J dropped 4; count of bases not matched to a gene: 6. This CDR3 is 14 amino acids long. CDR3 residues: CASSARQGGYEQYF. As DNA, the CDR3 is TGTGCCAGCAGCGCCAGACAGGGGGGTTACGAGCAGTACTTC.

J is TRBJ1-6 and V is TRBV28; tentative D call: TRBD1 (6 bases). CDR1 MDHEN and CDR2 SYDVKM come from the germline V gene. The CDR3 has 18 residues. Trimming removed 1 base at V and 6 bases at J, with 19 bases between. The CDR3 loop reads CASSLLVGGAQGNSPLHF. The CDR3 DNA reads TGTGCCAGCAGTTTATTGGTTGGTGGGGCACAGGGTAATTCACCCCTCCACTTT.

The table lists this clone with a few counts. The chain recombines TRBV5-1 with TRBJ1-4, with D possibly matching TRBD1 (6 bases). This CDR3 contains 17 residues. Germline V CDR1 and CDR2: SGHRS, YFSETQ. V shed 0 bases and J shed 3 bases, with 15 bases lying between them. This CDR3 is CASSLVRQGRANEKLFF. For the CDR3, the DNA is TGCGCCAGCAGCTTGGTTCGCCAGGGGAGGGCTAATGAAAAACTGTTTTTT. The whole variable domain, filled in from reference TRBV5-1 and TRBJ1-4, reads KAGVTQTPRYLIKTRGQQVTLSCSPISGHRSVSWYQQTPGQGLQFLFEYFSETQRNKGNFPGRFSGRQFSNSRSEMNVSTLELGDSALYLCASSLVRQGRANEKLFFGSGTQLSVL.